This TCR beta chain was captured by sequencing in a study of a mutant IDH1 vaccine in newly diagnosed glioma. The overall study: Treated patients, averaging 40.4 years, were 62.5% male and roughly 38% female. Patients were pretreated with radiotherapy, temozolomide, or both, mostly both.

Profiled with immunoSEQ multiplex PCR; TCRdb holds only in-frame clones, not every one. There are some 22,000 clones in the sample; about 89% occur only once, and 7% to 10% lies in the top ten. Overall study findings and caveats: Changes to the top peripheral T cell clonotypes appeared unrelated to pseudoprogression.

Time point here: baseline, week 1 (first vaccination visit). Treatment given: pre-vaccination baseline after standard-of-care therapy. Donors' newly diagnosed IDH1-mutant WHO grade 3 or 4 astrocytomas lacked nuclear ATRX. The CDR3 is made up of 14 amino acids. Germline CDR1 is SGHRS and CDR2 is YFSETQ. Trimming removed 4 bases from V and 0 bases from J, with 8 bases in between. Concerning this clone itself: Its antigen is currently unknown.

This material consisted of PBMCs, taken from a glioma patient treated with radiotherapy, temozolomide or both. The J gene is TRBJ1-3, the V gene TRBV5-1; D ambiguous. The clonotype comes from a man aged 25 to 45 with glioma. CDR3 sequence reads: CASSEPLSGNTIYF. The CDR3 DNA reads as TGCGCCAGCAGCGAACCCCTCTCTGGAAACACCATATATTTT.